The clone carrying this T cell receptor (beta chain) was counted at least ten times. This CDR3 is also generated by other DNA sequences in the sample. This sample was included in a study of blood T cell repertoires in COVID-19. The wider study: Nucleic acid was either cDNA or gDNA, and it came from T cells, B-cell-depleted T cells, or PBMCs.

Original handling: Quantification of nucleated cells was approximated via reference gene primer amplification. The method was immunoSEQ multiplex PCR; TCRdb's version includes in-frame clones alone and lacks a portion of them. V, J and clone size are taken as reported in that table, and D and trimming were inferred from the DNA itself. There are fewer than 250,000 clones in the sample; around 84% occur only once, and around 3.1% lies in the top ten. Sequencing was done on a sample of peripheral blood. The TCR comes from a man aged 55-75 years with acute or convalescent COVID-19.

CDR3 loop: CASSEDRGLSGNTIYF. CDR3 DNA: TGTGCCAGCAGTGAAGACAGGGGGTTGTCAGGAAACACCATATATTTT. The chain uses TRBV25-1 and TRBJ1-3; 9 bases agree with TRBD1. Germline assignment: CDR1 MGHDK and CDR2 SYGVNS. V lost 2 bases to trimming and J lost 4 bases; unmatched junction nucleotides: 6. This CDR3 comprises 16 residues.